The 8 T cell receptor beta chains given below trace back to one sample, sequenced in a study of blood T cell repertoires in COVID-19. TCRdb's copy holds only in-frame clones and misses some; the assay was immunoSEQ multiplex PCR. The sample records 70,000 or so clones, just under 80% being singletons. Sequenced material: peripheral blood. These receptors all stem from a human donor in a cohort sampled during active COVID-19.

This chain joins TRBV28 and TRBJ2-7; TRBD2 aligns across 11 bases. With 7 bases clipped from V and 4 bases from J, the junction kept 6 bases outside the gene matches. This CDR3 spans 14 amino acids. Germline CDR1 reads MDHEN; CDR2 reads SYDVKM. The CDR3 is CASKLAGERYEQYF. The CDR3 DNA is TGTGCCAGCAAACTAGCGGGAGAAAGATACGAGCAGTACTTC.

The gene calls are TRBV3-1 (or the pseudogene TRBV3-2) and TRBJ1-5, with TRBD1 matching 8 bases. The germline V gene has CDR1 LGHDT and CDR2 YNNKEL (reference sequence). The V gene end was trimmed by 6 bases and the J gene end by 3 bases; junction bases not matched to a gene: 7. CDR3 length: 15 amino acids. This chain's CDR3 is CASSTQGVSNQPQHF. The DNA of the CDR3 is TGTGCCAGCAGTACACAGGGGGTATCCAATCAGCCCCAGCATTTT.

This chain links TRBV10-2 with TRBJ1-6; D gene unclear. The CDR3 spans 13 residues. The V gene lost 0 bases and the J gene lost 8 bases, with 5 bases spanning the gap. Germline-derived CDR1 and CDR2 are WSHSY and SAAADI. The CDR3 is CASSESRDSPLHF. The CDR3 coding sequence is TGCGCCAGCAGTGAGTCGCGCGATTCACCCCTCCACTTT.

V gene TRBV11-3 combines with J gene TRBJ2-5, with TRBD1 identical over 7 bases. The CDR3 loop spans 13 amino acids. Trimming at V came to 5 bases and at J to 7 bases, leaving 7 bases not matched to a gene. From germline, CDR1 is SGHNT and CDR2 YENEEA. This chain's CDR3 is CASSRRQGATQYF. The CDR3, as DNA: TGTGCCAGCAGCCGACGACAGGGAGCGACCCAGTACTTC.

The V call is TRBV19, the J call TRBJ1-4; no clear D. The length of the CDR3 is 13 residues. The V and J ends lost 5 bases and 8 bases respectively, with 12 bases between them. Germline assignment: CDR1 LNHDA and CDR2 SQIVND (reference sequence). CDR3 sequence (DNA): TGTGCCAGTAGTGGCTCTAGTTTGGAAAAACTGTTTTTT. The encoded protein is CASSGSSLEKLFF.

CDR3 protein: CATWGQYSGANVLTF. The CDR3 DNA is TGTGCCACCTGGGGGCAGTACTCTGGGGCCAACGTCCTGACTTTC. The J gene is TRBJ2-6, the V gene TRBV19; TRBD1 is a possible D gene (6 bases). Trimming took off 10 bases at V and 0 bases at J, with 13 bases between the two ends. This CDR3 comprises 15 residues. Germline CDR1 reads LNHDA; CDR2 reads SQIVND (reference sequence).

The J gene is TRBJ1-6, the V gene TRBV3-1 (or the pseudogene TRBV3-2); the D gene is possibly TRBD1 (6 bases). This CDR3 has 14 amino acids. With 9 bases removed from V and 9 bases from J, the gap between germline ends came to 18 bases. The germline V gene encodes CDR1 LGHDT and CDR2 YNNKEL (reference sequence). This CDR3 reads CASSSVDRTSPLHF. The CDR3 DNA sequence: TGTGCCAGTAGTTCCGTCGACAGGACTTCACCCCTCCACTTT.

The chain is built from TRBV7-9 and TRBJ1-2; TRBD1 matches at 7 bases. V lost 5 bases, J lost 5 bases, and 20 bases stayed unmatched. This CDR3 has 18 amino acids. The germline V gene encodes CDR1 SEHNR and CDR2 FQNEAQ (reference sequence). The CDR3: CASSPWDLGQAVVYGYTF. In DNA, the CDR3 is TGTGCCAGCAGCCCCTGGGACTTAGGACAGGCTGTCGTATATGGCTACACCTTC.